The subject of this entry is one T cell receptor (beta chain). This entry belongs to a study of blood T cell repertoires in COVID-19. Clones were read by immunoSEQ multiplex PCR, and TCRdb kept only the in-frame ones, dropping some. The sample yields about 250,000 clones, roughly nine tenths seen once. The TCR was taken from a woman between 18 and 29 years old who had recovered from COVID-19. Sequencing was carried out using PBMCs or T cells enriched from blood (not recorded which).

The CDR3 loop is CASSSPRGALHGYTF. The CDR3 DNA is TGTGCCAGCAGTTCCCCAAGGGGCGCATTGCATGGCTACACCTTC. The rearrangement links TRBV28 to TRBJ1-2, with D possibly being TRBD1 (5 bases). The V gene's germline CDR1 is MDHEN and CDR2 SYDVKM. With 4 bases removed from V and 6 bases from J, the gap between germline ends came to 18 bases. This CDR3 has 15 residues.